This T cell receptor beta chain came from a study of blood T cell repertoires in COVID-19. Looking at the study overall: Researchers got acute and convalescent COVID-19 samples from the United States, Italy and Spain. Sample material is recorded as cDNA or gDNA derived from T cells, B-cell-depleted T cells, or PBMCs.

In the original workflow: The authors estimated nucleated cell counts from reference gene primer amplification. This table comes from immunoSEQ multiplex PCR, and its TCRdb copy is limited to in-frame clones, with some not included. V, J and clone size are those of that table, while D and trimming were read from the DNA. The sample lists 300,000 to 400,000 clones; about 90% were seen once. This CDR3 spans 17 amino acids. V dropped 8 bases and J dropped 0 bases, with 19 bases sitting between them. The clonotype was recovered from a woman between 18 and 29 years old who had recovered from COVID-19. Sequencing was done on a sample of peripheral blood. J is TRBJ1-4 and V is TRBV23-1; tentatively, D is TRBD1 (6 bases). TRBV23-1 is sorted into the ORF group, with uncertain function. The CDR3 sequence: CASGHRVDGTTNEKLFF. The CDR3 DNA sequence: TGCGCCAGCGGCCACAGGGTCGATGGGACAACTAATGAAAAACTGTTTTTT.